The clone carrying this T cell receptor beta chain was seen more than once but under ten times. This sample was taken from a study of cytomegalovirus exposure and HLA in healthy donors. Turning to the study itself: Among the approximately 400 donors who were genotyped, 81% fell in the genetic ancestry cluster that is associated with self-reported Caucasian donors.

CDR1 is LGHNA, CDR2 YSLEER, per germline. This CDR3 has 16 residues. Trimming left V 4 bases short and J 5 bases short, with 17 bases between. Researchers ran the PCR with 60 Vbeta and 13 Jbeta primers. Repertoires were generated with immunoSEQ multiplex PCR, while TCRdb's copy carries only in-frame clones and drops some. The table lists about 160,000 clones, more than 60% of them singletons. Healthy bone marrow donors supplied every sample. The rearrangement joins TRBV4-3 to TRBJ1-4; tentative D call: TRBD1 (5 bases). The specimen was PBMCs. This TCR was sampled from a man between 40 and 49 years old in good health and CMV-seronegative. The CDR3 protein is CASSPGAGKVNEKLFF. The CDR3 DNA sequence: TGCGCCAGCAGCCCTGGGGCGGGGAAGGTAAATGAAAAACTGTTTTTT.